The rows below give T cell receptor beta chains drawn from one sample of a study of neoadjuvant anti-PD-1 for oral cavity cancer. Only in-frame clones appear in the TCRdb table, and some are missing; sequencing was by immunoSEQ multiplex PCR. The sample lists approximately 15,000 clones, about two thirds occurring once. This specimen consisted of PBMCs, obtained after nivolumab (anti-PD-1) treatment. Source of these receptors: a person between 40 and 85 years old with oral cavity squamous cell carcinoma. The CDR3 runs from the conserved cysteine through the conserved F or W. Each record gives: CDR3 protein, CDR3 DNA, clone size, CDR3 length, D gene, J gene, V gene. A D gene is named only where the DNA matches it firmly. Clone size is given for some rows only: seen once, a few or many times, or a class if the clone is expanded.

CASSQGNWNEKLFF | TGTGCCAGCAGCCAGGGTAATTGGAATGAAAAACTGTTTTTT | few | 14 | - | TRBJ1-4 | TRBV14
CASSQLGGRDTGELFF | TGCGCCAGCAGCCAACTCGGGGGGAGAGACACCGGGGAGCTGTTTTTT | - | 16 | TRBD2 | TRBJ2-2 | TRBV5-1
CATSYGGPQYF | TGTGCCACCTCTTATGGGGGCCCCCAGTACTTC | - | 11 | - | TRBJ2-5 | TRBV19
CASSQELGTGEVEQYF | TGTGCCAGCAGCCAAGAACTCGGTACAGGGGAGGTCGAGCAGTACTTC | medium-sized | 16 | - | TRBJ2-7 | TRBV4-2
CAGGLAEADTQYF | TGTGCCGGGGGGCTAGCGGAGGCAGATACGCAGTATTTT | few | 13 | - | TRBJ2-3 | TRBV7-9
CVTRRGDPYNEQFF | TGTGTCACACGCCGGGGGGACCCGTACAATGAGCAGTTCTTC | once | 14 | TRBD2 | TRBJ2-1 | TRBV2
CASTPGQENTEAFF | TGTGCCAGCACACCAGGACAGGAAAACACTGAAGCTTTCTTT | - | 14 | TRBD1 | TRBJ1-1 | TRBV27
CANSPGLVFYNEQFF | TGTGCCAATTCTCCGGGACTAGTCTTTTACAATGAGCAGTTCTTC | - | 15 | TRBD2 | TRBJ2-1 | TRBV19
CSVRRDALGGQETQYF | TGCAGCGTTAGAAGGGACGCACTAGGGGGGCAAGAGACCCAGTACTTC | - | 16 | - | TRBJ2-5 | TRBV29-1
CASSLVQGGGSEKLFF | TGTGCCAGCAGCTTGGTCCAGGGAGGTGGATCGGAAAAACTGTTTTTT | - | 16 | - | TRBJ1-4 | TRBV5-8
CASSFRDRGMYTEAFF | TGTGCCAGCAGTTTCCGGGACAGGGGTATGTATACTGAAGCTTTCTTT | once | 16 | TRBD1 | TRBJ1-1 | TRBV28
CASSLEVRYSGNTIYF | TGCGCCAGCAGCTTGGAAGTCCGATACTCTGGAAACACCATATATTTT | few | 16 | - | TRBJ1-3 | TRBV5-1
CASSSTTSDEQYF | TGCGCCAGCAGCTCCACCACTAGCGACGAGCAGTACTTC | - | 13 | TRBD2 | TRBJ2-7 | TRBV5-1
CASTVDGANVLTF | TGCGCCAGCACCGTGGATGGGGCCAACGTCCTGACTTTC | few | 13 | - | TRBJ2-6 | TRBV5-1
CASSAPNTGELFF | TGTGCCAGCAGTGCGCCGAACACCGGGGAGCTGTTTTTT | - | 13 | - | TRBJ2-2 | TRBV6-5
CAWSGGAATTRFNTEAFF | TGTGCCTGGAGTGGCGGAGCGGCGACCACGCGGTTCAACACTGAAGCTTTCTTT | - | 18 | - | TRBJ1-1 | TRBV30
CASSLGQMGRNTIYF | TGTGCCAGCAGCTTGGGTCAGATGGGCAGAAACACCATATATTTT | - | 15 | - | TRBJ1-3 | TRBV5-6
CASSVVAEGGREQYF | TGTGCCAGCAGCGTAGTGGCGGAGGGGGGCCGCGAGCAGTACTTC | - | 15 | - | TRBJ2-7 | TRBV9
CASSLLGAPNTDTQYF | TGTGCCAGCAGCTTATTGGGCGCGCCAAACACAGATACGCAGTATTTT | - | 16 | - | TRBJ2-3 | TRBV7-6
CASSGSWETQYF | TGTGCCAGTAGCGGGAGCTGGGAGACCCAGTACTTC | - | 12 | - | TRBJ2-5 | TRBV19
CASGTGGVYEQYF | TGCGCCAGCGGGACAGGGGGAGTCTACGAGCAGTACTTC | - | 13 | TRBD1 | TRBJ2-7 | TRBV5-1
CASSASGTGNYGYTF | TGTGCCAGCAGCGCCTCCGGGACAGGGAACTATGGCTACACCTTC | few | 15 | TRBD1 | TRBJ1-2 | TRBV7-8
CSADDSYEQYF | TGCAGTGCTGACGACTCCTACGAGCAGTACTTC | - | 11 | - | TRBJ2-7 | TRBV20-1
CASMFRGETQYF | TGTGCCAGCATGTTCCGCGGAGAGACCCAGTACTTC | - | 12 | - | TRBJ2-5 | TRBV6-5
CAWRQGSNQPQHF | TGTGCCTGGCGACAGGGTTCTAATCAGCCCCAGCATTTT | - | 13 | TRBD1 | TRBJ1-5 | TRBV30
CASSDRAWYEQFF | TGTGCCAGCAGTGACAGGGCATGGTATGAGCAGTTCTTC | - | 13 | TRBD1 | TRBJ2-1 | TRBV27
CASRDDNNEQFF | TGTGCCAGCAGGGATGATAACAATGAGCAGTTCTTC | - | 12 | - | TRBJ2-1 | TRBV2
CASSESQGQNTYEQYF | TGTGCCAGCAGTGAAAGCCAGGGACAGAATACCTACGAGCAGTACTTC | - | 16 | TRBD1 | TRBJ2-7 | TRBV6-1
CASNRAGTGNYEQYF | TGTGCCAGCAATCGGGCCGGGACAGGGAACTACGAGCAGTACTTC | once | 15 | TRBD1 | TRBJ2-7 | TRBV2
CASSPHWTRRASYEQYF | TGTGCCAGCAGTCCACATTGGACACGCCGAGCCTCCTACGAGCAGTACTTC | - | 17 | - | TRBJ2-7 | TRBV28
CASSISSGSETQYF | TGTGCCAGTAGTATAAGTAGCGGTTCAGAGACCCAGTACTTC | few | 14 | - | TRBJ2-5 | TRBV19
CATRDSENIQYF | TGTGCCACCCGGGACAGCGAAAACATTCAGTACTTC | - | 12 | TRBD1 | TRBJ2-4 | TRBV10-3
CASSPMGLAANTGELFF | TGTGCCAGCAGCCCTATGGGGCTAGCGGCGAACACCGGGGAGCTGTTTTTT | - | 17 | TRBD2 | TRBJ2-2 | TRBV4-2
CATTSGSPYEQYF | TGTGCAACAACTAGCGGGAGTCCCTACGAGCAGTACTTC | - | 13 | TRBD2 | TRBJ2-7 | TRBV30
CASSGREAQGDEQFF | TGCGCCAGCAGCGGGCGGGAGGCCCAAGGCGATGAGCAGTTCTTC | - | 15 | TRBD2 | TRBJ2-1 | TRBV5-1
CASSSGVIEQFF | TGTGCCAGCAGTTCGGGGGTCATAGAGCAGTTCTTC | - | 12 | - | TRBJ2-1 | TRBV7-6
CASSATGGGGSQPQHF | TGTGCCAGCAGTGCTACAGGGGGCGGAGGGAGTCAGCCCCAGCATTTT | - | 16 | TRBD1 | TRBJ1-5 | TRBV6-6
CASSLAGPGYGYTF | TGTGCCAGCAGCTTAGCGGGGCCGGGCTATGGCTACACCTTC | - | 14 | - | TRBJ1-2 | TRBV7-8
CASSLAGGSNEKLFF | TGTGCCAGCAGCTTAGCAGGGGGAAGTAATGAAAAACTGTTTTTT | - | 15 | - | TRBJ1-4 | TRBV7-9